The clone carrying this T cell receptor (beta chain) was found many times. Its antigen is not known. These data belong to a study of T cells in Graves' hyperthyroidism and ophthalmopathy. Turning to the study itself: The initial diagnosis was the point when peripheral blood was collected, ahead of any treatment. Findings of the study overall: Clonotypes that were expanded in thyroid above 0.001 mostly appeared in blood too.

Exclusion criteria comprised uncontrolled infection, other autoimmune disease, pregnancy or lactation. Diagnoses rested on clinical symptoms, serum thyroxine and TRAb, thyroid ultrasound and orbital computed tomography. RNA transcripts provided the source from which TCR beta CDR3 regions were amplified. Carried out on the TCR CDR3, a first-round RT-PCR used the HTBI primer set. Using its own MiXCR run on the multiplex PCR reads, TCRdb lists one record per CDR3 protein. The sample shows 490,000 or so distinct CDR3 sequences, just under 20% of them seen only once. Material: blood. This TCR was sampled from a man aged 35 to 55 with Graves' ophthalmopathy.

The CDR3 is CASSPVDRGEKLFF. CDR3 coding DNA: TGTGCCAGCTCCCCAGTCGACAGAGGCGAAAAACTGTTTTTT. This chain joins TRBV18 and TRBJ1-4, with a weak D call TRBD1 (5 bases). The CDR3 is 14 residues long. With 6 bases removed from V and 8 bases from J, the gap between germline ends came to 16 bases. From germline, CDR1 is KGHSH and CDR2 LQKENI.